This T cell receptor (beta chain) originates from a study of cytomegalovirus exposure and HLA in healthy donors. The PCR contained 60 Vbeta and 13 Jbeta primers. In the original workflow: A later analysis counted 65 million to 90 million unique TCR beta chains, around 10 million shared. Produced via immunoSEQ multiplex PCR; TCRdb's table is partial and in-frame only. D and trimming come from the DNA, and the V and J calls and clone size come from that table. The sample holds fewer than 45,000 clones, 90% seen once. With respect to this clone: Its target is not known.

Study findings and constraints: As a later analysis revealed, most CMV-associated TCR beta chains appeared HLA-restricted. Associated with cytomegalovirus, according to the listing, were 150 to 200 TCR beta chains.

The sample consisted of PBMCs. The receptor comes from a woman between 18 and 30 years old in good health and CMV-seronegative.

The CDR3 sequence is CASSLGLAGQDTQYF. CDR3 in DNA: TGTGCCAGCAGCTTGGGACTAGCGGGACAAGATACGCAGTATTTT. This chain connects TRBV5-4 to TRBJ2-3; TRBD2 matches 11 bases. Losses at the gene ends were 0 bases for V and 5 bases for J; bases not matched to a gene: 2. Germline CDR1 SGHNT, CDR2 YYREEE (reference sequence). The CDR3 is made up of 15 amino acids.